This TCR beta chain was observed in a study of OX40 agonist ivuxolimab in advanced cancers. At the level of the whole study: Ivuxolimab was an agonistic, fully human IgG2 monoclonal antibody directed against OX40 (CD134), a costimulatory receptor. Intravenous ivuxolimab was administered to patients every 2 weeks at six dose levels: 0.01, 0.1, 0.3, 1.5, 3 and 10 mg/kg. A male proportion of roughly 80% and a mean age of 60 years, ranging from about 20 to 85, were recorded for the dose-escalation cohort. The paper covers the monotherapy dose-escalation part of the phase I ivuxolimab trial, which included N ≈ 57 patients. Three dose-escalation patients achieved partial responses, one with hepatocellular carcinoma and two with cutaneous melanoma. Prior anti-PD-1, anti-PD-L1 or anti-CTLA-4 therapy was permitted, and checkpoint inhibitors had been received by more than 35% of dose-escalation patients. Peripheral TCRbeta sequencing aimed to test whether ivuxolimab altered TCR sequence diversity and caused clonal T-cell expansion. Of the roughly 54 patients in dose escalation, some 20 had hepatocellular carcinoma, some 15 had melanoma, 9 had renal cell carcinoma and 9 had head and neck cancer.

The germline V gene encodes CDR1 MDHEN and CDR2 SYDVKM. The junction carries 10 bases between V and J, which are trimmed by 4 bases and 10 bases respectively. From its cysteine to its phenylalanine, the CDR3 spans 11 amino acids. CDR3 DNA only is kept here, 33 bases in frame from base 1. The trial excluded patients who had a history of autoimmune disease or were on systemic immunosuppression. In every dose cohort, peripheral blood was drawn for TCR sequencing at baseline, cycle 4 day 1, and cycle 7 day 1. The samples were drawn from a first-in-human, open-label, multicenter phase I dose-escalation trial of ivuxolimab. Adults with locally advanced or metastatic melanoma, renal cell carcinoma, hepatocellular carcinoma or head and neck squamous cell carcinoma were enrolled in the trial. CD4+ and CD8+ T cells were sorted separately from peripheral blood before TCR sequencing. On the study overall, not on this receptor specifically: Antigen specificity was not determined for the clonally expanded peripheral T cells. Low levels of normalized T-cell clonal expansion were also seen in some patients who did not respond. In the 0.1-3.0 mg/kg groups, partial responders were among the patients with the lowest normalized peripheral clonal expansion, particularly in CD8+ T cells. At doses of 0.1 to 3.0 mg/kg, clonal expansion of both CD4+ and CD8+ blood T cells was observed from baseline to week 6. After ivuxolimab, expanded clones were on average more numerous among CD8+ T cells than among CD4+ T cells.

To sequence the TCRbeta CDR3 region, genomic DNA was isolated from the sorted cells. The immunoSEQ Assay was used for sequencing of TCRbeta CDR3 regions. Held by TCRdb, this immuneACCESS table contains in-frame sequences only and omits some clones. Under half of the omission traces to an unresolved V gene where checked; the cause of the rest is unknown. Within this sample are about 58,000 clones, with about 83% of them counted one time only. The ten largest clones add up to less than 0.75% of the sample. Turning to this clone: Its antigen is currently not known. One base away there is no much larger clone; base qualities are not given.

This chain joins TRBV28 to TRBJ1-1, with an unclear D gene assignment. Specimen: CD4+ or CD8+ T cells sorted from blood, collected in a trial of the OX40 agonist ivuxolimab. The sequence was obtained from an adult with an advanced solid tumor such as melanoma, head and neck, liver or kidney cancer. The CDR3 region reads CASSYGVGAFF. The nucleotide sequence is TGTGCCAGCAGTTACGGGGTTGGAGCTTTCTTT. With the rest looked up from the reference TRBV28 and TRBJ1-1 genes rather than sequenced, the full variable domain is DVKVTQSSRYLVKRTGEKVFLECVQDMDHENMFWYRQDPGLGLRLIYFSYDVKMKEKGDIPEGYSVSREKKERFSLILESASTNQTSMYLCASSYGVGAFFGQGTRLTVV.